One and the same sample provided the 16 T cell receptor beta chains below, sequenced in a study of early T cells in non-severe SARS-CoV-2 infection. TCRdb used MiXCR to reprocess the 5' RACE reads, holding one entry per CDR3 protein. The sample consists of about 39,000 distinct CDR3 sequences, 4.5% to 7% of them appearing once. Sequencing used whole blood, obtained at baseline. The receptor source for this set is an adult who was a healthcare worker with PCR-confirmed SARS-CoV-2 infection or an uninfected control (not recorded which).

This clonotype was recorded many times. V is TRBV7-6 and J is TRBJ2-1; D gene ambiguous. V was clipped by 0 bases and J by 7 bases, with 7 bases between them. The germline CDR1 and CDR2 sequences are SGHVS and FNYEAQ. The CDR3 loop spans 13 amino acids. As DNA, the CDR3 is TGTGCCAGCAGCTTAGCGCACGGGAATGAGCAGTTCTTC. This translates into CASSLAHGNEQFF. The full variable domain, with the rest looked up from reference TRBV7-6 and TRBJ2-1, is GAGVSQSPRYKVTKRGQDVALRCDPISGHVSLYWYRQALGQGPEFLTYFNYEAQQDKSGLPNDRFSAERPEGSISTLTIQRTEQRDSAMYRCASSLAHGNEQFFGPGTRLTVL.

In its sample, this clonotype was seen many times. The chain joins TRBV7-2 to TRBJ2-2; D gene uncertain. V shed 9 bases and J shed 1 base, with 18 bases lying between them. Germline CDR1 is SGHTA and CDR2 is FQGNSA. The CDR3 is 16 residues long. CDR3 sequence: CASLNLPTVNTGELFF. The CDR3 DNA sequence: TGTGCCAGTTTAAACTTACCAACGGTGAACACCGGGGAGCTGTTTTTT.

This clonotype has a count of ten or more. The rearrangement joins TRBV12-3 or TRBV12-4 to TRBJ2-1, with D perhaps TRBD2 (7 bases). The CDR3 runs 14 residues. With 7 bases removed from V and 5 bases from J, the gap between germline ends came to 15 bases. Here the CDR3 reads CASITGGANNEQFF. The CDR3 DNA reads TGTGCCAGCATCACTGGGGGGGCAAACAATGAGCAGTTCTTC.

The chain uses TRBV7-3 and TRBJ2-3; D unresolved. The CDR3 runs 14 residues. Deletions cut 4 bases from V and 6 bases from J, with 14 bases between. The germline V gene has CDR1 SGHTA and CDR2 FQGTGA. The CDR3 protein is CASSYRTLGDTQYF. The CDR3 bases are TGTGCCAGCAGCTATAGGACCCTTGGGGATACGCAGTATTTT.

This clonotype was seen repeatedly, ten times or more. This chain uses TRBV10-3 with TRBJ2-1; 8 bases fit TRBD2. J lost 7 bases, V lost 6 bases, and 8 bases had no gene match. CDR1 and CDR2 (germline): ENHRY, SYGVKD. The CDR3 has 14 residues. This chain's CDR3 is CAIRGLGLGNEQFF. Here the CDR3 DNA reads TGTGCCATCAGGGGACTAGGGCTGGGGAATGAGCAGTTCTTC.

This clonotype appeared many times. This sequence joins TRBV13 and TRBJ1-5; no definite D call. Trimming removed 4 bases at V and 2 bases at J, with 12 bases between. The CDR3 length is 15 residues. Germline values: CDR1 PRHDT, CDR2 FYEKMQ (reference sequence). CDR3 nucleotides: TGTGCCAGCAGCTCCACGGGATTTGGCAATCAGCCCCAGCATTTT. Translating gives CASSSTGFGNQPQHF.

This clonotype was counted a single time. The chain carries TRBV7-6 and TRBJ1-2; D is ambiguous. The CDR3 has 14 residues. In germline, CDR1 is SGHVS, CDR2 FNYEAQ. Trimming took 1 base from V and 7 from J, leaving 13 bases between them. For the CDR3, the DNA is TGTGCCAGCAGCTTAGATCCCCTACCAGGTGGCTACACCTTC. Translating it yields CASSLDPLPGGYTF.

The table lists this clonotype with a count of one. Its ends do not fully match the called genes, so a read error is possible. The chain carries TRBV2 and TRBJ1-1; D is ambiguous. The CDR3 extends over 14 amino acids. Germline lookup yields CDR1 SNHLY and CDR2 FYNNEI. The CDR3 sequence is CASSEALQYTDAFF. Written as DNA, the CDR3 is TGTGCCAGCAGTGAAGCGCTTCAGTACACTGATGCTTTCTTT.

This clonotype was seen at least ten times. V and J are TRBV7-6 and TRBJ1-1; D is ambiguous. This CDR3 is 13 amino acids long. The germline gives CDR1 SGHVS, CDR2 FNYEAQ. V dropped 4 bases and J dropped 5 bases, with 11 bases sitting between them. In DNA, the CDR3 is TGTGCCAGCAGCTCTGACGGGAAAACTGAAGCTTTCTTT. This translates into CASSSDGKTEAFF.

The V and J genes are TRBV20-1 and TRBJ2-7, with D unclear. Germline loops: CDR1 DFQATT, CDR2 SNEGSKA (reference sequence). The CDR3 is 11 residues long. Trimming took off 0 bases at V and 6 bases at J, with 6 bases between the two ends. The CDR3 sequence: CSARDQGEQYF. Here the CDR3 DNA reads TGCAGTGCTAGAGATCAAGGCGAGCAGTACTTC.

This clonotype was seen ten or more times. The genes are TRBV19 and TRBJ2-2; D is unclear. The germline V and J ends were trimmed by 7 bases and 1 base, with 4 bases remaining between them. Germline V gives CDR1 LNHDA, CDR2 SQIVND (reference sequence). The CDR3 extends over 12 amino acids. In DNA, the CDR3 is TGTGCCAGTAACTGGAACACCGGGGAGCTGTTTTTT. Encoded protein: CASNWNTGELFF. The full variable domain, rest sourced from reference TRBV19 and TRBJ2-2, is DGGITQSPKYLFRKEGQNVTLSCEQNLNHDAMYWYRQDPGQGLRLIYYSQIVNDFQKGDIAEGYSVSREKKESFPLTVTSAQKNPTAFYLCASNWNTGELFFGEGSRLTVL.

This clonotype was counted at least ten times. The gene calls are TRBV19 and TRBJ1-5; the D gene is possibly TRBD1 (5 bases). The V gene lost 9 bases and the J gene lost 4 bases, with 10 bases spanning the gap. The CDR3 covers 12 residues. Germline loops: CDR1 LNHDA, CDR2 SQIVND (reference sequence). The chain's CDR3 is CASRRGNQPQHF. The CDR3 DNA reads as TGTGCCAGCCGGCGGGGGAATCAGCCCCAGCATTTT. The variable domain in full, with the rest retrieved from reference TRBV19 and TRBJ1-5, is DGGITQSPKYLFRKEGQNVTLSCEQNLNHDAMYWYRQDPGQGLRLIYYSQIVNDFQKGDIAEGYSVSREKKESFPLTVTSAQKNPTAFYLCASRRGNQPQHFGDGTRLSIL.

The chain joins TRBV5-4 to TRBJ1-4; D remains ambiguous. The germline V gene encodes CDR1 SGHNT and CDR2 YYREEE (reference sequence). Trimming removed 4 bases at V and 9 bases at J, with 19 bases between. There are 15 residues in the CDR3. The CDR3, as DNA: TGTGCCAGCAGCCCGGGCCTCGTCAGTACTAAAAAACTGTTTTTT. It translates to CASSPGLVSTKKLFF.

Note on this clonotype: This may be a read error, as it is one base from a much larger clone. The rearrangement joins TRBV6-2 or TRBV6-3 to TRBJ2-1; perhaps TRBD1 as D (5 bases). CDR1 and CDR2 (germline): MNHEY, SVGEGT. The CDR3 contains 15 residues. V gave up 7 bases and J gave up 4 bases, with 17 bases separating them. Here the CDR3 reads CASTTQKGLYNEQFF. The CDR3 DNA is TGTGCCAGCACTACGCAAAAGGGGCTGTACAATGAGCAGTTCTTC.

In this sample, this clonotype turned up many times. V is TRBV7-9 and J is TRBJ1-2; D is undetermined. Trimming removed 6 bases at V and 2 bases at J, with 16 bases between. CDR3 size: 15 residues. Germline V gene sequence: CDR1 SEHNR, CDR2 FQNEAQ (reference sequence). For the CDR3, the DNA is TGTGCCAGCAGTTCACACGGACGGCTAAACTATGGCTACACCTTC. Its translation is CASSSHGRLNYGYTF.

This clonotype was seen many times. This chain connects TRBV2 to TRBJ2-1; D is uncertain. Trimming took 6 bases from V and 5 from J, leaving 14 bases between them. The CDR3 totals 14 residues. Germline V gene data show CDR1 as SNHLY and CDR2 as FYNNEI. CDR3 in amino acids: CASRYGLQDNEQFF. In DNA form, the CDR3 reads TGTGCCAGCAGGTACGGGCTACAAGACAATGAGCAGTTCTTC.